Presented here are 15 T cell receptor beta chains from one specimen sequenced in a study of shared clonotypes between healthy human individuals. Using immunoSEQ multiplex PCR, the repertoire was profiled, and TCRdb retains in-frame clones only, with some absent. The table has hundreds of thousands of clones, almost 97% seen once. The sample comprised naive CD4+ T cells sorted from blood. Subset indicated: CD45RA+ positively selected. Every receptor here comes from a woman aged 30 to 39 in good health.

V usage is TRBV6-1 and J usage is TRBJ2-3; unclear D gene. The CDR3 runs to 14 residues. With 4 bases removed from V and 6 bases from J, the gap between germline ends came to 14 bases. CDR1 and CDR2 from the germline V gene are MNHNS and SASEGT. The chain's CDR3 is CASSVGSARDTQYF. CDR3 sequence (DNA): TGTGCCAGCAGTGTGGGCTCAGCAAGGGATACGCAGTATTTT.

V and J are TRBV27 and TRBJ2-1, with D possibly being TRBD1 (5 bases). The CDR3 is made up of 12 amino acids. V was clipped by 6 bases and J by 7 bases, with 10 bases between them. Germline V lookup: CDR1 MNHEY, CDR2 SMNVEV (reference sequence). The CDR3 coding sequence is TGTGCCAGCAGCCAGGGCCTTAATGAGCAGTTCTTC. It codes for CASSQGLNEQFF.

This clone was detected once. The chain carries TRBV18 and TRBJ2-3, with D unresolved. V was clipped by 5 bases and J by 2 bases, with 11 bases between them. This CDR3 comprises 14 residues. In germline, CDR1 is KGHSH, CDR2 LQKENI. The CDR3, as DNA: TGTGCCAGCTCAGAAAGACATGACACAGATACGCAGTATTTT. Its translation: CASSERHDTDTQYF.

The rearrangement joins TRBV28 to TRBJ2-7; 9 bases line up with TRBD2. Looked up from germline, CDR1 is MDHEN and CDR2 is SYDVKM. V trimming: 1 base; J trimming: 0 bases; junction bases outside the gene matches: 16. This CDR3 is built from 20 residues. The CDR3 here is CASSLYRAGGLRGSSYEQYF. CDR3 nucleotide sequence: TGTGCCAGCAGTTTATATCGTGCGGGAGGGCTGCGGGGGAGCTCCTACGAGCAGTACTTC.

The V gene is TRBV7-9, the J gene TRBJ1-1; maybe TRBD1 (5 bases). CDR1 is SEHNR and CDR2 is FQNEAQ in the germline V gene (reference sequence). This CDR3 region has 15 residues. The V end lost 5 bases, the J end lost 1 base, and 14 bases lay between the germline ends. CDR3 region: CASSAPGTANTEAFF. Here the CDR3 DNA reads TGTGCCAGCAGCGCACCCGGGACGGCGAACACTGAAGCTTTCTTT.

This sequence joins TRBV19 and TRBJ2-6; D possibly uses TRBD1 or TRBD2 (5 bases each). The ends were cut back, 7 bases at V and 3 bases at J, with 19 bases in the middle. This CDR3 has 17 amino acids. Germline CDR1 LNHDA, CDR2 SQIVND (reference sequence). The CDR3 DNA reads TGTGCCAGTACCCAGGGTTGGGGGACGGGTGGGGCCAACGTCCTGACTTTC. It translates to CASTQGWGTGGANVLTF.

CDR3 sequence: CASSSRDPMNTEAFF. In nucleotides, the CDR3 is TGTGCCAGCAGTTCCAGGGACCCTATGAACACTGAAGCTTTCTTT. The chain joins TRBV6-5 to TRBJ1-1; maybe TRBD1 (5 bases). The germline V and J ends were trimmed by 4 bases and 0 bases, with 12 bases remaining between them. Germline assignment: CDR1 MNHEY and CDR2 SVGAGI. The CDR3 has 15 amino acids.

J is TRBJ1-5 and V is TRBV5-8; 9 bases align to TRBD1. With 2 bases clipped from V and 5 bases from J, the junction kept 11 bases outside the gene matches. CDR1 and CDR2 from the germline V gene are SGHTS and YDEGEE. CDR3 length equals 17 residues. The DNA for the CDR3 is TGTGCCAGCAGCTTAGACAGGGGGGGAGGTGGGCATCAGCCCCAGCATTTT. Protein product: CASSLDRGGGGHQPQHF.

CDR3 coding DNA: TGTGCCAGCAGCTTAGGGACTAGCGGGAGAAGGTTCGAGCAGTACTTC. This encodes CASSLGTSGRRFEQYF. This chain uses TRBV13 with TRBJ2-7, with 12 positions matching TRBD2. The CDR3 length is 16 residues. Germline assignment: CDR1 PRHDT and CDR2 FYEKMQ (reference sequence). V trimming: 0 bases; J trimming: 6 bases; junction bases outside the gene matches: 6.

The chain is built from TRBV7-2 and TRBJ1-2, with TRBD1 identical over 8 bases. Germline-derived CDR1 and CDR2 are SGHTA and FQGNSA. Losses at the gene ends were 3 bases for V and 1 base for J; bases not matched to a gene: 7. This CDR3 has 16 residues. The CDR3 is CASSLDRVGFNYGYTF. The CDR3 bases are TGTGCCAGCAGCTTGGACAGGGTCGGATTTAACTATGGCTACACCTTC.

The chain links TRBV2 to TRBJ2-2; D might be TRBD1 or TRBD2, each matching 5 bases. Trimming pared 8 bases from V and 3 bases from J, leaving 16 bases between. The CDR3 extends over 15 amino acids. The germline V gene encodes CDR1 SNHLY and CDR2 FYNNEI. Here the CDR3 DNA reads TGTGCCAGCGGGCCGGGGCAGGGTGACACCGGGGAGCTGTTTTTT. This translates into CASGPGQGDTGELFF.

This clone was seen a few times. The chain carries TRBV20-1 and TRBJ1-2; unclear D gene. Per germline, CDR1 DFQATT and CDR2 SNEGSKA (reference sequence). The CDR3 runs 10 residues. Trimming cost V 0 bases and J 13 bases, with 9 bases left between them. The CDR3 DNA follows: TGCAGTGCTAGAGAGGACTTCTGCACCTTC. Its translation: CSAREDFCTF.

This chain links TRBV2 with TRBJ1-5; 8 bases agree with TRBD1. Germline trimming cut 3 bases from V and 5 bases from J; bases unmatched to any gene: 6. Germline CDR1 is SNHLY and CDR2 is FYNNEI. The CDR3 runs 15 residues. The CDR3 DNA sequence: TGTGCCAGCAGTGAGGCCGGGACAGGCTATCAGCCCCAGCATTTT. Translation: CASSEAGTGYQPQHF.

The J gene is TRBJ2-1, the V gene TRBV15; D uncertain. The V end was cut by 2 bases, the J end by 0 bases, with 8 bases between. Germline V CDR1 and CDR2: LNHNV, YYDKDF (reference sequence). The CDR3 is made up of 15 amino acids. The CDR3 region is CATSRIGYSYNEQFF. The CDR3 bases are TGTGCCACCAGCAGAATTGGGTACTCCTACAATGAGCAGTTCTTC.

This clone was detected a few times. Other DNA sequences of this sample code for an identical CDR3. The chain couples TRBV18 to TRBJ1-2; a possible D gene is TRBD1 (5 bases). Trimming removed 3 bases from V and 7 bases from J, with 6 bases in between. Germline V lookup: CDR1 KGHSH, CDR2 LQKENI. The CDR3 sequence is 11 residues long. The CDR3 is CASSPGGGYTF. The CDR3 DNA follows: TGTGCCAGCTCACCTGGGGGTGGCTACACCTTC.